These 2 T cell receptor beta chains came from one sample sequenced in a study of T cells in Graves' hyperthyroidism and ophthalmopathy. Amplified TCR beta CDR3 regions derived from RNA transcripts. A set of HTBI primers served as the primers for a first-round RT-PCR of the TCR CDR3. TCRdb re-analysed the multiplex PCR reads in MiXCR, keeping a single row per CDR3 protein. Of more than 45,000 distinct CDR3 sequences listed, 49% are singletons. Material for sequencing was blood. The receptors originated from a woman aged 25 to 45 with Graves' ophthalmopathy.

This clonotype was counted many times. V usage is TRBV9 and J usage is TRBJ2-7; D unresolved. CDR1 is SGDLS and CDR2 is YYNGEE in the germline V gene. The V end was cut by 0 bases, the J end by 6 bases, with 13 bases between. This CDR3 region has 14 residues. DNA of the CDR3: TGTGCCAGCAGCGTAGCTACGACTGAAGGCGAGCAGTACTTC. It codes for CASSVATTEGEQYF.

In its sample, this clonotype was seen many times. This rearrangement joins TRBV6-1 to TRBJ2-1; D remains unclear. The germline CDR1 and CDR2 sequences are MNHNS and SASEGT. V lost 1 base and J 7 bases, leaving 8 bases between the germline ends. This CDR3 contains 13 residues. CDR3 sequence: CASSEVSANEQFF. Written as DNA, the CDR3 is TGTGCCAGCAGTGAAGTGAGCGCAAATGAGCAGTTCTTC.